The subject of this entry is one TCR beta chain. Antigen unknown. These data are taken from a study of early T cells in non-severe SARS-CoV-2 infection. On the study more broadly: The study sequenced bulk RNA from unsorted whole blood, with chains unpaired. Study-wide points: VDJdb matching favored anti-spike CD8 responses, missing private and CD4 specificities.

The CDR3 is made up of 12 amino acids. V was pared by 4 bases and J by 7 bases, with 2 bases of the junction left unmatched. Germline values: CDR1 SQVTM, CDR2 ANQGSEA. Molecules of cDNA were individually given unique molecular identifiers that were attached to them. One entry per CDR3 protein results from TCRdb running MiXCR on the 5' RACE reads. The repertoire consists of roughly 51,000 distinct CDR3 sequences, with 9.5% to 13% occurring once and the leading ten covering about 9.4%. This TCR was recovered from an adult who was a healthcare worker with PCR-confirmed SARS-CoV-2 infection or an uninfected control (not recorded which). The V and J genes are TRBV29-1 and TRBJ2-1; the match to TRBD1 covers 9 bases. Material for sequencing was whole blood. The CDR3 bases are TGCAGCGTTGCACAGGGGGCGAATGAGCAGTTCTTC. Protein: CSVAQGANEQFF.